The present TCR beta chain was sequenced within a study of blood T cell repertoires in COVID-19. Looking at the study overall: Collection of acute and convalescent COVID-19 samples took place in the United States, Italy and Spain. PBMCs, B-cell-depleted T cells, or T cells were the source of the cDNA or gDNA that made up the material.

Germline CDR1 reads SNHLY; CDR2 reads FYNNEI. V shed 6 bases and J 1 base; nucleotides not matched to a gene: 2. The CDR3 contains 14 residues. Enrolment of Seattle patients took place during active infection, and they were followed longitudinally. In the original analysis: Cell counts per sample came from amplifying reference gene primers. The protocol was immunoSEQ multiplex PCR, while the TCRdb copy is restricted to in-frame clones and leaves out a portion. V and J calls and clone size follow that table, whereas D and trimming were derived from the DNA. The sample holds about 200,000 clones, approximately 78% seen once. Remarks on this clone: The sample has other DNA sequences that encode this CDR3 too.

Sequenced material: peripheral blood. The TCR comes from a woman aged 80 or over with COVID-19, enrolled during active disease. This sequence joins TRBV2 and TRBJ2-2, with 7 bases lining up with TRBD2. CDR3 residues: CASRGRGNTGELFF. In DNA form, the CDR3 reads TGTGCCAGCAGGGGGAGGGGGAACACCGGGGAGCTGTTTTTT.